The 4 T cell receptor beta chains below all came from one sample that was sequenced in a study of radiation and T cells in renal cell carcinoma (TCRdb year 2020). This sample's time point label indicates: blood 2 weeks post-SBRT. The treatment or condition label for this specimen denotes: 15 Gy SBRT to primary tumor, nephrectomy 4 weeks later. Receptors were amplified or captured by the immunoSEQ multiplex PCR assay. Sourced from immuneACCESS, this table was stored by TCRdb with only in-frame sequences that have V and J called. A share of the clones is absent; for the studies checked, an unresolved V gene accounts for under half, and the remainder has no known explanation. Here the sample has some 150,000 clones; roughly 86% occur a single time. The ten largest clonotypes hold about an eighth of the sample. Sequenced here: blood, sampled from a patient whose treatment included radiotherapy and nephrectomy. Source of these receptors: a woman in her forties or fifties with renal cell carcinoma.

The chain joins TRBV13 to TRBJ1-2; perhaps TRBD1 as D (5 bases). The CDR3 has 14 amino acids. V gave up 7 bases and J gave up 7 bases, with 19 bases separating them. The V gene's germline CDR1 is PRHDT and CDR2 FYEKMQ (reference sequence). CDR3 in amino acids: CASKLNGGDGGYTF. The CDR3 DNA reads as TGTGCCAGCAAGTTAAATGGGGGAGATGGTGGCTACACCTTC.

The chain employs TRBV4-1 and TRBJ1-5, with D maybe TRBD1 (5 bases). Germline CDR1 is MGHRA and CDR2 is YSYEKL. The CDR3 spans 16 residues. V was shortened by 4 bases and J by 6 bases, with 19 bases between the two germline ends. The CDR3 loop reads CASSPGDGGLSQPQHF. Here the CDR3 DNA reads TGCGCCAGCAGCCCCGGAGATGGGGGATTAAGTCAGCCCCAGCATTTT.

This clone was detected only once. V usage is TRBV7-9 and J usage is TRBJ2-7, with D perhaps matching TRBD1 (6 bases). Germline CDR1 and CDR2: SEHNR and FQNEAQ (reference sequence). V lost 5 bases and J lost 3, with 11 bases in between. This CDR3 spans 13 amino acids. The CDR3 here is CASSPKQGYEQYF. The CDR3 DNA sequence: TGTGCCAGCAGCCCCAAACAGGGCTACGAGCAGTACTTC.

With respect to this clone: This specimen includes other DNA sequences encoding the same CDR3. The CDR3 region is CASSGRGGNTEAFF. Written as DNA, the CDR3 is TGTGCCAGCAGTGGTCGAGGGGGGAACACTGAAGCTTTCTTT. This rearrangement joins TRBV6-1 to TRBJ1-1; D might be TRBD1 (6 bases). The CDR3 sequence is 14 residues long. Germline V lookup: CDR1 MNHNS, CDR2 SASEGT. Trimming removed 4 bases at V and 1 base at J, with 10 bases between.